This TCR beta chain was sequenced for a study of control samples from healthy donors and cancer patients. The assay was immunoSEQ multiplex PCR, and TCRdb's table has in-frame clones only and misses some. This table has some 51,000 clones, about 96% appearing once. The CDR3 is made up of 13 amino acids. V lost 6 bases, J lost 2 bases, and 10 bases lay in between. Germline V CDR1 and CDR2: SEHNR, FQNEAQ (reference sequence). This TCR was sampled from a woman between 18 and 29 years old in good health. The V call is TRBV7-9, the J call TRBJ2-5; D gene unclear. Material for sequencing was blood. CDR3 nucleotide sequence: TGTGCCAGCAGAGTAACAGTTCAAGAGACCCAGTACTTC. Its protein product is CASRVTVQETQYF.